This entry describes one T cell receptor (beta chain). In the study's own analysis: Amplification with reference gene primers provided the estimates of nucleated cell counts. Here immunoSEQ multiplex PCR was the method, and the copy in TCRdb shows in-frame clones only, minus some. V and J calls and clone size come straight from that table; D and trimming were deduced from the DNA. The sample records 70,000 to 90,000 clones, over 75% being singletons. CDR1 is LNHDA and CDR2 is SQIVND in the germline V gene (reference sequence). Trimming shortened V by 6 bases and J by 0 bases, and 12 bases separated the two germline ends. CDR3 length: 15 residues. This specimen comes from a study of blood T cell repertoires in COVID-19. Study-level information: Acute and convalescent COVID-19 specimens originated in the United States, Italy and Spain. PBMCs, B-cell-depleted T cells, or T cells were the source of the cDNA or gDNA that made up the material.

One Seattle source followed patients from active infection through their disease course. The sequence was collected from a man in his forties or fifties with COVID-19, enrolled during active disease. Sequenced input: peripheral blood. This chain joins TRBV19 and TRBJ2-1, with D perhaps TRBD1 (6 bases). The CDR3 coding sequence is TGTGCCAGTAGGATCGACAGGAACTCCTACAATGAGCAGTTCTTC. Its translation is CASRIDRNSYNEQFF.